Following are 19 T cell receptor beta chains from one sample sequenced in a study of blood T cell repertoires in COVID-19. TCRdb's table, derived via immunoSEQ multiplex PCR, lists solely in-frame clones and lacks some. The table includes tens of thousands of clones, about 83% detected once. Material: peripheral blood. The origin of the receptors is a woman aged 60 to 75 with COVID-19, enrolled during active disease.

CDR3 DNA sequence: TGTGCCAGCAGCGTAGAAGAGGGTTTGTGGGACGAGCAGTACTTC. Amino acid sequence: CASSVEEGLWDEQYF. The V gene is TRBV9, the J gene TRBJ2-7; possibly TRBD2 for D (5 bases). CDR1 and CDR2 (germline): SGDLS, YYNGEE. The ends were cut back, 0 bases at V and 5 bases at J, with 15 bases in the middle. The CDR3 loop spans 15 amino acids.

The chain couples TRBV19 to TRBJ2-1, with 7 bases that match TRBD2. J gave up 0 bases and V 9 bases, and 5 bases lay outside the gene matches. This CDR3 is built from 14 residues. Per germline, CDR1 LNHDA and CDR2 SQIVND (reference sequence). The CDR3 spells CASSSGPSYNEQFF. As DNA, the CDR3 is TGTGCCAGCTCTAGCGGACCCTCCTACAATGAGCAGTTCTTC. The full variable domain, its missing parts supplied by reference TRBV19 and TRBJ2-1, is DGGITQSPKYLFRKEGQNVTLSCEQNLNHDAMYWYRQDPGQGLRLIYYSQIVNDFQKGDIAEGYSVSREKKESFPLTVTSAQKNPTAFYLCASSSGPSYNEQFFGPGTRLTVL.

This chain links TRBV2 with TRBJ1-1, with D perhaps matching TRBD1 (5 bases). V dropped 5 bases and J dropped 1 base, with 8 bases sitting between them. The CDR3 sequence is 13 residues long. Germline V gives CDR1 SNHLY, CDR2 FYNNEI. Written as DNA, the CDR3 is TGTGCCAGCAGTAATACAGGGAACACTGAAGCTTTCTTT. Translation gives CASSNTGNTEAFF.

This clone was recorded only once. The chain links TRBV28 to TRBJ2-5, with no clear D. There are 14 residues in the CDR3. V lost 7 bases and J lost 0, with 12 bases in between. Germline loops: CDR1 MDHEN, CDR2 SYDVKM. CDR3 in amino acids: CASTPNTDQETQYF. CDR3 coding DNA: TGTGCCAGCACTCCGAACACCGACCAAGAGACCCAGTACTTC.

V and J are TRBV30 and TRBJ2-7; 11 nucleotides match TRBD1. Losses at the gene ends were 8 bases for V and 4 bases for J; bases not matched to a gene: 4. The CDR3 loop spans 12 amino acids. CDR1 GTSNPN and CDR2 SVGIG come from the germline V gene (reference sequence). The CDR3 loop reads CASGQGAYEQYF. CDR3 in DNA: TGTGCCAGCGGACAGGGGGCTTACGAGCAGTACTTC.

The rearrangement links TRBV5-1 to TRBJ2-7, with unresolved D. The CDR3 consists of 14 residues. Trimming removed 2 bases at V and 2 bases at J, with 11 bases between. CDR1 is SGHRS, CDR2 YFSETQ, per germline. The CDR3 reads CASSFGSYPYEQYF. CDR3 in DNA: TGCGCCAGCAGCTTTGGTAGTTATCCCTACGAGCAGTACTTC.

The rearrangement joins TRBV6-1 to TRBJ1-4; D is possibly TRBD1 (6 bases). Trimming took off 2 bases at V and 7 bases at J, with 11 bases between the two ends. This CDR3 is 14 amino acids long. Germline V CDR1 and CDR2: MNHNS, SASEGT. The chain's CDR3 is CASSERGGVEKLFF. The CDR3, as DNA: TGTGCCAGCAGTGAAAGGGGGGGCGTTGAAAAACTGTTTTTT.

The chain combines TRBV5-1 with TRBJ2-7; 15 nucleotides match TRBD2. Germline V lookup: CDR1 SGHRS, CDR2 YFSETQ. CDR3 length: 17 residues. Trimming at V came to 4 bases and at J to 3 bases, leaving 8 bases not matched to a gene. The CDR3 region is CASSPGLAGGGGYEQYF. Written as DNA, the CDR3 is TGCGCCAGCAGCCCGGGACTAGCGGGAGGAGGCGGCTACGAGCAGTACTTC.

The V call is TRBV24-1, the J call TRBJ1-2, with 10 positions matching TRBD1. Germline-derived CDR1 and CDR2 are KGHDR and SFDVKD. V was pared by 4 bases and J by 5 bases, with 9 bases of the junction left unmatched. This CDR3 has 16 amino acids. DNA for the CDR3: TGTGCCACCAGTGAGTCCGGGACAGGGGTTCGTTATGGCTACACCTTC. Protein product: CATSESGTGVRYGYTF.

The chain links TRBV2 to TRBJ2-3; possibly TRBD1 for D (5 bases). The germline V gene encodes CDR1 SNHLY and CDR2 FYNNEI. The V end was cut by 8 bases, the J end by 5 bases, with 11 bases between. The CDR3 is 12 residues long. The CDR3 DNA reads as TGTGCCAGCGGCTGGGGCAAAGATACGCAGTATTTT. Its translation: CASGWGKDTQYF.

This clone occurred once. The chain recombines TRBV14 with TRBJ2-5, with 9 bases aligning to TRBD1. The ends lost 4 bases at V and 5 bases at J; junction bases unmatched: 14. CDR1 and CDR2 (germline): SGHDN, FVKESK. This CDR3 spans 17 amino acids. The CDR3 nucleotides are TGTGCCAGCAGCCTAGGAGGGACAGGGATAGGGCCGGAGACCCAGTACTTC. Protein product: CASSLGGTGIGPETQYF.

The chain couples TRBV6-5 to TRBJ1-4; 9 bases agree with TRBD1. V lost 6 bases and J lost 7; bases outside the gene matches: 9. This CDR3 comprises 15 residues. In germline, CDR1 is MNHEY, CDR2 SVGAGI. CDR3 in DNA: TGTGCCAGCAGGCCCCCGGGACAGGGTGGTGAAAAACTGTTTTTT. Encoded protein: CASRPPGQGGEKLFF.

This chain connects TRBV10-3 to TRBJ2-2; D may be TRBD2 (6 bases). This CDR3 region has 15 residues. Trimming stripped 2 bases from V and 3 bases from J, with 10 bases between. Germline V CDR1 and CDR2: ENHRY, SYGVKD. CDR3 region: CAISETGGDTGELFF. CDR3 sequence (DNA): TGTGCCATCAGTGAGACTGGCGGGGACACCGGGGAGCTGTTTTTT.

J is TRBJ1-2 and V is TRBV28; tentative D call: TRBD1 (6 bases). Per germline, CDR1 MDHEN and CDR2 SYDVKM. The CDR3 has 11 residues. The germline V and J ends were trimmed by 11 bases and 7 bases, with 14 bases remaining between them. DNA for the CDR3: TGTGCCTTGGGGGCTGATCCTGGCTACACCTTC. Translating gives CALGADPGYTF.

The chain links TRBV18 to TRBJ2-7; possible D gene TRBD2, 6 bases. V was trimmed by 2 bases and J by 6 bases, leaving 17 bases between them. Germline V gene data show CDR1 as KGHSH and CDR2 as LQKENI. This CDR3 comprises 15 residues. The CDR3 reads CASSPFASSEGEQYF. The CDR3 DNA reads as TGTGCCAGCTCACCATTCGCCTCTAGCGAGGGCGAGCAGTACTTC.

V usage is TRBV5-1 and J usage is TRBJ2-7; TRBD2 matches 8 bases. The CDR3 is 19 amino acids. Germline trimming cut 1 base from V and 4 bases from J; bases unmatched to any gene: 19. Germline V lookup: CDR1 SGHRS, CDR2 YFSETQ. This CDR3 reads CASSLQGGRGREGLYEQYF. CDR3 sequence (DNA): TGCGCCAGCAGCTTGCAGGGTGGGCGAGGCCGGGAGGGCCTATACGAGCAGTACTTC.

This clone was seen more than once but under ten times. The chain carries TRBV5-6 and TRBJ2-1; possible D gene TRBD2, 5 bases. The CDR3 loop spans 16 amino acids. Per germline, CDR1 SGHDT and CDR2 YYEEEE. V lost 0 bases and J 1 base, leaving 11 bases between the germline ends. The CDR3 reads CASSLVIGSSYNEQFF. The DNA for the CDR3 is TGTGCCAGCAGCTTGGTAATTGGGAGTTCCTACAATGAGCAGTTCTTC. The full variable domain, its missing parts supplied by reference TRBV5-6 and TRBJ2-1, is DAGVTQSPTHLIKTRGQQVTLRCSPKSGHDTVSWYQQALGQGPQFIFQYYEEEERQRGNFPDRFSGHQFPNYSSELNVNALLLGDSALYLCASSLVIGSSYNEQFFGPGTRLTVL.

The chain links TRBV4-1 to TRBJ2-1, with D tentatively TRBD2 (6 bases). CDR1 is MGHRA, CDR2 YSYEKL, per germline. The length of the CDR3 is 15 residues. V was clipped by 1 base and J by 6 bases, with 13 bases between them. CDR3 loop: CASSQVSGAINEQFF. CDR3 bases: TGCGCCAGCAGCCAAGTATCGGGAGCGATCAATGAGCAGTTCTTC.

The chain links TRBV9 to TRBJ2-1; 8 positions match TRBD2. This CDR3 has 15 residues. Germline V lookup: CDR1 SGDLS, CDR2 YYNGEE. Trimming cost V 4 bases and J 2 bases; bases outside gene matches: 5. This chain's CDR3 is CASSLSGSPYNEQFF. The DNA for the CDR3 is TGTGCCAGCAGCCTAAGCGGGAGTCCCTACAATGAGCAGTTCTTC.